The next 8 T cell receptor beta chains were all read from a single sample in a study of graft-versus-host responses after intestinal transplantation. Generated by immunoSEQ multiplex PCR, the TCRdb table keeps only in-frame clones and is missing some. The sample records 45,000 to 60,000 clones, about 90% being singletons. These receptors have no identified antigens. Here the sequenced sample was unstimulated CD4+ T cells sorted from spleen or lymph node cells, taken before transplant. The receptors here all came from a human donor who was the organ donor for an intestinal transplant.

The chain has TRBV6-5 and TRBJ1-1; no definite D call. Germline V lookup: CDR1 MNHEY, CDR2 SVGAGI. The CDR3 is made up of 15 amino acids. Trimming shortened V by 0 bases and J by 3 bases, and 11 bases separated the two germline ends. The CDR3 sequence is CASSYSRRSDTEAFF. The CDR3 nucleotides read TGTGCCAGCAGTTACTCGCGTCGCTCCGACACTGAAGCTTTCTTT.

V and J are TRBV5-5 and TRBJ1-1; 7 nucleotides agree with TRBD1. Germline-derived CDR1 and CDR2 are SGHKS and YYEKEE (reference sequence). The trim removed 0 bases at V and 4 bases at J, leaving 3 bases unmatched. The CDR3 spans 14 residues. The CDR3 DNA follows: TGTGCCAGCAGCTTGGAGGCAGGGGGCACTGAAGCTTTCTTT. Encoded protein: CASSLEAGGTEAFF.

The chain uses TRBV4-2 and TRBJ2-7; no clear D. The CDR3 runs to 13 residues. V shed 0 bases and J shed 1 base, with 4 bases lying between them. Per germline, CDR1 LGHNA and CDR2 YNFKEQ. Here the CDR3 DNA reads TGTGCCAGCAGCCAAGATGCGTCCTACGAGCAGTACTTC. Protein product: CASSQDASYEQYF.

The chain combines TRBV19 with TRBJ2-1; 8 positions match TRBD1. Germline V gene data show CDR1 as LNHDA and CDR2 as SQIVND (reference sequence). This CDR3 has 16 amino acids. Unmatched junction bases numbered 10, after V lost 4 bases and J lost 5 bases. CDR3 loop: CASSTLRGLWDNEQFF. The CDR3 region has the DNA TGTGCCAGTAGTACCCTCAGGGGGCTTTGGGACAATGAGCAGTTCTTC.

J is TRBJ2-7 and V is TRBV18, with 9 bases that match TRBD1. The CDR3 spans 15 residues. The junction had 3 bases not matched to a gene; V was cut back by 3 bases and J by 0 bases. Germline V CDR1 and CDR2: KGHSH, LQKENI. The CDR3 DNA reads as TGTGCCAGCTCACCGGCGGGACAGGGCTCCTACGAGCAGTACTTC. It codes for CASSPAGQGSYEQYF.

As DNA, the CDR3 is TGTGCCAGTAGTATAGTCGAACTAGCGACCGGGGAGCTGTTTTTT. Amino acid sequence: CASSIVELATGELFF. J is TRBJ2-2 and V is TRBV19; 7 bases map to TRBD2. The CDR3 covers 15 residues. Germline V gene data show CDR1 as LNHDA and CDR2 as SQIVND (reference sequence). J lost 5 bases, V lost 1 base, and 4 bases had no gene match.

About this clone: The same CDR3 arises from other DNA sequences in this sample as well. The gene calls are TRBV6-1 and TRBJ1-5, with a possible D match to TRBD1 (5 bases). The CDR3 spans 13 residues. Germline CDR1 and CDR2: MNHNS and SASEGT. The V end was cut by 3 bases, the J end by 6 bases, with 9 bases between. CDR3 residues: CASSEQGGQPQHF. The CDR3 DNA reads as TGTGCCAGCAGTGAGCAGGGCGGTCAGCCCCAGCATTTT.

The genes are TRBV5-4 and TRBJ1-2, with D maybe TRBD1 (5 bases). V lost 6 bases and J lost 6, with 15 bases in between. Per germline, CDR1 SGHNT and CDR2 YYREEE (reference sequence). This CDR3 comprises 13 residues. The DNA of the CDR3 is TGTGCCAGCATATTGGCAGGGAGCAATGGCTACACCTTC. Residues: CASILAGSNGYTF.